The 10 T cell receptor beta chains given below trace back to one sample, sequenced in a study of blood T cell repertoires in COVID-19 (dated by TCRdb to the early 2020s). Library creation used the immunoSEQ multiplex PCR assay. Sourced from immuneACCESS, this table was stored by TCRdb with only in-frame sequences that have V and J called. A share of the clones is absent; for the studies checked, an unresolved V gene accounts for under half, and the remainder has no known explanation. This sample holds 85,000 to 110,000 clones; more than 75% were observed only once. The ten most abundant clones make up 12% of the sample. The sequenced sample was peripheral blood. These receptors came from a human donor in a cohort sampled during active COVID-19.

This clone appeared a single time. CDR3 residues: CASSLTGGFTNYGYTF. CDR3 DNA sequence: TGTGCCAGCAGCTTAACTGGAGGCTTTACTAACTATGGCTACACCTTC. V is TRBV7-2 and J is TRBJ1-2; D not certain. The V end lost 2 bases, the J end lost 0 bases, and 13 bases lay between the germline ends. This CDR3 region has 16 residues. The V gene's germline CDR1 is SGHTA and CDR2 FQGNSA.

The genes are TRBV10-1 and TRBJ2-3; 7 nucleotides align to TRBD1. The length of the CDR3 is 15 residues. Per the germline V gene, CDR1 is WNHNN and CDR2 is SYGVQD (reference sequence). The junction had 5 bases not matched to a gene; V was cut back by 5 bases and J by 0 bases. CDR3 sequence reads: CASSTGTASTDTQYF. CDR3 sequence (DNA): TGCGCCAGCAGTACCGGGACAGCTAGCACAGATACGCAGTATTTT.

V is TRBV18 and J is TRBJ1-1; the D is unclear. The V end lost 2 bases, the J end lost 6 bases, and 10 bases lay between the germline ends. The CDR3 sequence is 13 residues long. Germline values: CDR1 KGHSH, CDR2 LQKENI. The CDR3 here is CASSPMVRAEAFF. CDR3 DNA: TGTGCCAGCTCACCAATGGTGCGGGCTGAAGCTTTCTTT.

CDR3: CASRNRGNQPQHF. The CDR3 DNA follows: TGTGCCAGCAGGAACAGGGGCAATCAGCCCCAGCATTTT. The chain has TRBV12-3 or TRBV12-4 and TRBJ1-5; perhaps TRBD1 as D (6 bases). The CDR3 consists of 13 residues. Trimming removed 6 bases from V and 2 bases from J, with 8 bases in between.

The rearrangement joins TRBV10-2 to TRBJ1-2; 9 bases are a match to TRBD1. The CDR3 spans 16 residues. Germline CDR1 and CDR2: WSHSY and SAAADI. The V gene end was trimmed by 3 bases and the J gene end by 5 bases; junction bases not matched to a gene: 10. DNA for the CDR3: TGCGCCAGCAGTGAAGAGTCGACAGGGGGAGTGTATGGCTACACCTTC. It is translated as CASSEESTGGVYGYTF.

This clone was seen just once. The CDR3, as DNA: TGTGCCAGCAGCTGGGACAGCAGAATCTCTGGAAACACCATATATTTT. Translating gives CASSWDSRISGNTIYF. This sequence joins TRBV2 and TRBJ1-3; 7 bases match TRBD1. The CDR3 loop spans 16 amino acids. Germline V gene data show CDR1 as SNHLY and CDR2 as FYNNEI. V lost 6 bases and J lost 0; bases outside the gene matches: 8.

This chain links TRBV30 with TRBJ2-1; the D is unclear. CDR1 and CDR2 from the germline V gene are GTSNPN and SVGIG (reference sequence). The ends were cut back, 1 base at V and 7 bases at J, with 14 bases in the middle. This CDR3 has 14 amino acids. The CDR3 sequence is CAWSAQTGWNEQFF. The CDR3 region has the DNA TGTGCCTGGAGTGCCCAGACGGGTTGGAATGAGCAGTTCTTC.

The V call is TRBV5-8, the J call TRBJ2-2, with 10 bases identical to TRBD1. Germline V gene lookup returns CDR1 SGHTS and CDR2 YDEGEE. V trimming: 4 bases; J trimming: 7 bases; junction bases outside the gene matches: 7. This CDR3 comprises 15 residues. CDR3 region: CASSPDRGRGGELFF. CDR3 coding DNA: TGTGCCAGCAGCCCCGACAGGGGGCGCGGCGGGGAGCTGTTTTTT.

The chain uses TRBV27 and TRBJ2-1; 8 positions match TRBD2. The CDR3 totals 16 residues. Trimming took 3 bases from V and 10 from J; bases not matched to a gene: 14. Germline V gives CDR1 MNHEY, CDR2 SMNVEV (reference sequence). DNA of the CDR3: TGTGCCAGCAGTTTTAGAACGGGGGGGCCGGGAGGCGAGCAGTTCTTC. This sequence encodes CASSFRTGGPGGEQFF.

This chain joins TRBV18 and TRBJ1-1; 7 positions match TRBD1. Germline trimming cut 5 bases from V and 2 bases from J; bases unmatched to any gene: 11. The CDR3 extends over 16 amino acids. Germline values: CDR1 KGHSH, CDR2 LQKENI. As DNA, the CDR3 is TGTGCCAGCTCAGAGGACAGGCGGGTCGGAAACACTGAAGCTTTCTTT. Its protein product is CASSEDRRVGNTEAFF.